This T cell receptor (beta chain) stems from a study of cytomegalovirus exposure and HLA in healthy donors (dated by TCRdb to 2015 to 2018). Concerning the study at large: An earlier analysis of some 500 of the donors reported approximately 300 Gb of sequence data and 120 million or so unique TCR beta sequences from 150 million to 200 million T cells. Among the roughly 400 genotyped donors, approximately 77% belonged to the genetic ancestry cluster associated with self-reported Caucasian donors. A later genetic analysis used genome-wide SNP genotypes for about 65% of the roughly 670 donors, treating that subset as a discovery cohort. Typing coverage varied by locus: about 629-640 donors for A, B, C, DRB1 and DQB1; approximately 520 for DQA1; more than 600 for DPA1; some 470 for DPB1. In a later analysis, previously published TCR beta repertoires from 500 to 750 donors were re-analyzed and high-resolution HLA genotyping was added so that TCR occurrence patterns could be studied. The study used immunosequencing to profile the T cell repertoires of 670 or so subjects and linked those repertoires to cytomegalovirus serostatus. Several DR-DQ haplotypes were treated as single units for association and clustering because of strong linkage in the cohort. In an earlier analysis of 587 of the donors, high-throughput TCR beta sequencing was used to judge whether each TCR beta V gene segment behaved as functional or pseudogenic. Across roughly 420 genotyped donors of the cohort, an average of about 240,000 unique TCR beta nucleotide sequences per donor were sequenced, and around 19% of those sequences were non-productive. All discovery cohort repertoires had been generated on a single sequencing platform. The study combined high-throughput TCR immunosequencing, statistical association of individual TCRs with disease status, and machine learning to predict cytomegalovirus infection status. Donor age, sex, ethnicity and CMV serostatus were compiled together with the repertoire data. An early release covering 550 to 700 HLA-typed donors comprised 250 to 350 gigabases of sequencing data and around 80 million unique TCR sequences. Both class I and class II loci were covered by HLA typing, at four-digit resolution. The later analysis used no new phenotypic data to find candidate immune exposures, relying instead on TCR beta sequences and their occurrence across donors. In addition to the first cohort of 666 subjects, a separate validation cohort of 100 to 150 different subjects was used. The aim of the study was to test whether cataloging public T cell receptors could identify signatures of past pathogen exposure. Findings and caveats that apply to the study as a whole: A later analysis associated 16,951 TCR beta sequences with specific HLA alleles at a false discovery rate of 0.05. Presence/absence analyses assumed roughly uniform sequencing depth across donors, an assumption that may not hold. An association between a missense DCLRE1C variant and V-gene and J-gene trimming of TCR beta chains was found in a later genetic analysis and replicated in an independent cohort. For the cohort, immune exposure information was limited to CMV serostatus. Most TCR sequences were seen in very few donors, while some public TCRs were found in many individuals. A later analysis found that HLA-associated TCR beta chains were more clonally expanded and had lower generation probabilities than equally common non-associated chains. HLA typing was unavailable for some donors at each locus, so association tests used only the typed subset. Because counts were too low, about 15 rarely observed V segments, including chromosome 9 orphons, were left out of the earlier analysis of a few hundred of the donors. A cluster of highly shared sequence variants was judged likely to represent a technical artifact of the sequencing pipeline. According to a later analysis, parvovirus B19, influenza, CMV and Epstein-Barr virus appeared linked to several top co-occurrence clusters. Compared with the approximately 670-donor mean, donors in an Asian-associated ancestry cluster had fewer N-insertions in productive TCRs, according to a later genetic analysis. In a later analysis, TCR association rates were found to vary across HLA loci, with the most associated TCRs seen for DRB1 alleles and the fewest for HLA-C alleles. It was suggested by the authors that the approach could potentially be generalized to other disease states and immunological phenotypes. Some IMGT-functional V segments, including TRBV6-2 and TRBV6-3, could not be distinguished by the 87-base-pair reads and were therefore excluded. In this cohort, only TCR beta chains were sequenced, and detectable features were limited by the absence of alpha or paired-chain data. When HLA alleles, especially DR and DQ, strongly co-occurred, TCR associations were difficult to assign to individual alleles. Three of the identified cytomegalovirus-associated TCR beta chains were confirmed in vitro to be specific for cytomegalovirus antigens. The classifier was reported to diagnose cytomegalovirus status with high specificity and sensitivity in both the original and validation cohorts. In the study, approximately 160 TCR beta chains were listed as associated with cytomegalovirus. In an earlier analysis of 587 of the donors, most TCR beta V segments appeared in productive rearrangements about 90% or about 30% of the time, broadly matching IMGT annotations. In a later analysis, most CMV-associated TCR beta chains were found to appear HLA-restricted, with HLA associations seemingly driven largely by CMV exposure. Correlated functional status among segregating V segments might be attributable to linkage disequilibrium, but an unknown experimental factor could not be ruled out. A further reported finding was that TCR beta sequences accurately predicted the HLA-A and HLA-B alleles for most subjects in the first cohort.

The library was prepared using the immunoSEQ multiplex PCR assay. For the multiplex PCR, a mixture combining 60 forward primers for TCR Vbeta segments and 13 reverse primers for TCR Jbeta segments was used. Amplification of the CDR3 region of rearranged TCR beta genes was performed with a multiplex PCR assay on genomic DNA. The amplified TCR beta libraries were sequenced on the Illumina HiSeq System as 87-base-pair reads. Turning to the authors' computational methods: A later analysis counted around 72 million unique TCR beta chains across the 550 to 750 repertoires, and some 12 million of these chains were shared by at least two donors. Raw reads were error-corrected and collapsed into unique sequences by a nearest-neighbor algorithm in which closely related sequences were merged to remove PCR and sequencing errors. CDR3 sequences were aligned to IMGT reference sequences to assign V, D and J gene segments. For a sequence to be retained, a match of at least six nucleotides to both a V gene segment and a J gene segment was required. Rearrangements were called productive when the CDR3 lacked stop codons and stayed in frame with V and J; all others were non-productive. Following IMGT convention, CDR3 was defined as the stretch from the second conserved V-encoded cysteine to the conserved J-encoded phenylalanine. The earlier analysis of about 610 of the donors excluded sequences that lacked an unambiguous match to a single V gene segment. In an earlier analysis of a few hundred of the donors, V segments were called functional above 56.7% productive rearrangements and were called segregating when the between-donor standard deviation exceeded 5%. A statistical classification framework was built to diagnose cytomegalovirus status from the catalog of TCR beta chain sequences. V and J gene assignment, in a later analysis, came from comparing TCR nucleotide sequences with IMGT/GENE-DB human TR gene sequences. In a later analysis, CDR3 sequences and most-parsimonious VDJ recombination scenarios were assigned using the TCRdist pipeline. In a later analysis, every TCR beta chain was defined by the combination of its CDR3 amino acid sequence and its V-gene family, and reads without a unique V-gene family were dropped. As a way to deal with suspected cross-contamination and a sequencing artifact, a later analysis dropped 592 nucleotide sequences that were highly shared and had low generation probability. In a later analysis, a clonal expansion index for each public chain was calculated from normalized within-repertoire ranks of inferred template counts. A later analysis computed generation probabilities with a VDJ recombination model fitted to out-of-frame rearrangements, and checked the results against IGoR. A later analysis scored TCR-TCR, TCR-HLA and TCR-CMV co-occurrence with hypergeometric tests, applying a repertoire-size bias correction to TCR pairs. In a later analysis, false discovery rates were estimated by permuting HLA or CMV assignments 20 times. In a later analysis, co-occurring TCRs were grouped using DBSCAN, with TCRdist sequence similarity added in when clustering inside HLA-allele-positive subsets. Repertoires with fewer than 30,000 or more than 120,000 public chains were left out of co-occurrence clustering, as were a handful of repertoires with anomalous nucleotide sharing. The clones in this table, taken by TCRdb from immuneACCESS, are in-frame only. Not every clone is retained; where verified, under half of the shortfall comes from an unresolved V gene, and the cause of the rest is unknown. The D gene and trimming were derived from the DNA, and the V and J assignments and clone size from that table. The sample table holds about 180,000 clones, of which 82% were seen once. The ten top clones hold 0.5% to 0.55% of the sample.

For this clone: The antigen it binds to is not known. No clone much larger than this one lies a single base away; base qualities are absent.

The CDR3 numbers 13 residues from cysteine through phenylalanine. Here the CDR3 DNA is all that survives: 39 bases in frame from base 1. The germline V gene supplies CDR1 SGDLS and CDR2 YYNGEE. Ends trimmed: V by 5 bases, J by 4 bases; bases unmatched to a gene: 4. The cohort comprised 670 or so healthy bone marrow donors. All cohort members were sampled while nominally healthy, although unrecorded immune exposures were likely present. The donor tested CMV seronegative, placing the donor among the roughly 400 seronegative members of the cohort. A peripheral blood sample was provided by each donor, and peripheral blood mononuclear cells were used for TCR beta sequencing. The Qiagen DNeasy Blood Extraction Kit was used to extract genomic DNA from the blood cell samples.

Sequenced: PBMCs. The chain is assembled from TRBV9 and TRBJ2-7, with 9 bases aligning to TRBD2. This receptor was identified in a woman aged 50 to 60 in good health and CMV-seronegative. The DNA sequence is as follows: TGTGCCAGCAGTTGGACTAGCGAATACGAGCAGTACTTC. This translates into CASSWTSEYEQYF.